This T cell receptor beta chain was captured by sequencing in a study of CD8 T cells in Susac syndrome. Whole-study results and caveats: The relatively small number of individuals in the TCR sequencing and HLA analysis was acknowledged by the study.

This CDR3 region has 15 residues. Germline CDR1 and CDR2: SGHTA and FQGNSA. V was clipped by 4 bases and J by 4 bases; unmatched bases: 6. Reverse transcription used about 0.5 to 1 ug RNA and random hexamers. Amplification of TCR beta CDR3 was carried out by immunoSEQ multiplex PCR, which covered 54 Vbeta and 13 Jbeta segments. TCRdb re-derived calls from the immunoSEQ multiplex PCR reads in MiXCR, one entry per CDR3 protein. The profile covers fewer than 35,000 distinct CDR3 sequences, with 94% appearing a single time and about 0.26% taken by the ten largest. This clonotype was found once. Its target is not known.

Sequencing used CD8+ T cells from PBMCs. The receptor was derived from a human donor in good health. The rearrangement joins TRBV7-2 to TRBJ2-1; 8 bases match TRBD2. CDR3 DNA sequence: TGTGCCAGCAGCTATCGCGGGGGGACTTACAATGAGCAGTTCTTC. It encodes CASSYRGGTYNEQFF.